This T cell receptor beta chain comes out of a study of shared T cell receptors in the human thymus. Repertoires were generated with immunoSEQ multiplex PCR, while TCRdb's copy carries only in-frame clones and drops some. Of under 850,000 clones in the sample, approximately 88% were seen once. Per germline, CDR1 SGHNT and CDR2 YYREEE (reference sequence). V was trimmed by 4 bases and J by 2 bases, leaving 9 bases between them. The CDR3 contains 13 residues. The data also belong to a second study, concerning human thymus T cells. From that second work: Resections were taken during corrective heart surgery, and the thymus tissue came from these. Thymic and blood repertoires appeared to show biased V and J gene usage. Among unrelated individuals, related research reported thymic repertoires that overlapped highly.

This rearrangement joins TRBV5-4 to TRBJ1-2; unclear D gene. The material sequenced was thymocytes. The clonotype originates from a boy in the first two years of life with a congenital heart defect. In DNA form, the CDR3 reads TGTGCCAGCAGCCGGCGGGTGAACTATGGCTACACCTTC. Its protein is CASSRRVNYGYTF.